The 19 T cell receptor beta chains in this list originate from one sample, sequenced in a study of blood T cell repertoires in COVID-19. Sequencing was performed with immunoSEQ multiplex PCR; in TCRdb, only in-frame clones are kept and a portion is missing. The table lists over 250,000 clones, about 86% of them singletons. The sample comprised PBMCs or T cells enriched from blood (not recorded which). Receptors were obtained from a man aged 25 to 45 with acute COVID-19.

In this sample, this clone turned up once. Additional DNA sequences in this sample encode the identical CDR3. V is TRBV5-5 and J is TRBJ1-1, with unresolved D. The V end lost 4 bases, the J end lost 1 base, and 17 bases lay between the germline ends. This CDR3 has 16 amino acids. The germline CDR1 and CDR2 sequences are SGHKS and YYEKEE (reference sequence). CDR3 sequence (DNA): TGTGCCAGCAGCATTTCAGGAGGTACACGGAACACTGAAGCTTTCTTT. Encoded protein: CASSISGGTRNTEAFF.

This clone has a handful of counts. The chain couples TRBV4-1 to TRBJ1-2; no definite D call. CDR1 and CDR2 (germline): MGHRA, YSYEKL. Trimming took off 0 bases at V and 3 bases at J, with 14 bases between the two ends. The length of the CDR3 is 16 residues. This CDR3 is CASSQESGVMDYGYTF. CDR3 bases: TGCGCCAGCAGCCAAGAATCGGGTGTTATGGACTATGGCTACACCTTC.

This clone has a handful of counts. The CDR3 DNA is TGTGCCAGCACCTCTGACGGGACATCGAGGAATGAGCAGTTCTTC. Its translation: CASTSDGTSRNEQFF. The chain links TRBV27 to TRBJ2-1; TRBD1 is a possible D gene (6 bases). With 7 bases removed from V and 7 bases from J, the gap between germline ends came to 20 bases. Germline V lookup: CDR1 MNHEY, CDR2 SMNVEV (reference sequence). The CDR3 sequence is 15 residues long.

V and J are TRBV19 and TRBJ2-1, with TRBD1 as a possible D gene (6 bases). Trimming left V 3 bases short and J 2 bases short, with 11 bases between. CDR3 length equals 15 residues. Germline V gene data show CDR1 as LNHDA and CDR2 as SQIVND (reference sequence). CDR3 bases: TGTGCCAGTAGTATTTCTACAGGGCCCTACAATGAGCAGTTCTTC. It specifies CASSISTGPYNEQFF.

This clone came up once. J is TRBJ2-3 and V is TRBV19; 12 positions agree with TRBD2. CDR1 is LNHDA, CDR2 SQIVND, per germline (reference sequence). The CDR3 has 15 amino acids. The trim removed 4 bases at V and 5 bases at J, leaving 4 bases unmatched. This CDR3 reads CASSTGTSGLDTQYF. The CDR3 DNA follows: TGTGCCAGTAGTACCGGGACTAGCGGGTTAGATACGCAGTATTTT. The whole variable domain, filled in from reference TRBV19 and TRBJ2-3, reads DGGITQSPKYLFRKEGQNVTLSCEQNLNHDAMYWYRQDPGQGLRLIYYSQIVNDFQKGDIAEGYSVSREKKESFPLTVTSAQKNPTAFYLCASSTGTSGLDTQYFGPGTRLTVL.

For the CDR3, the DNA is TGTGCCAGCAGTTACTCGAGTAGGGGACTAAGCGCGCAGTTCTTC. Translating gives CASSYSSRGLSAQFF. The chain carries TRBV6-2 or TRBV6-3 and TRBJ2-1, with 7 bases matching TRBD2. Germline V CDR1 and CDR2: MNHEY, SVGEGT. The CDR3 length is 15 residues. The junction had 11 bases not matched to a gene; V was cut back by 0 bases and J by 12 bases.

The chain combines TRBV7-9 with TRBJ1-2, with TRBD1 as a possible D gene (5 bases). V lost 6 bases and J 6 bases, leaving 17 bases between the germline ends. Germline assignment: CDR1 SEHNR and CDR2 FQNEAQ (reference sequence). The CDR3 loop spans 14 amino acids. Here the CDR3 reads CASRHPGKVDGYTF. CDR3 DNA: TGTGCCAGCAGACACCCAGGGAAGGTCGATGGCTACACCTTC. The full variable domain, rest sourced from reference TRBV7-9 and TRBJ1-2, is DTGVSQNPRHKITKRGQNVTFRCDPISEHNRLYWYRQTLGQGPEFLTYFQNEAQLEKSRLLSDRFSAERPKGSFSTLEIQRTEQGDSAMYLCASRHPGKVDGYTFGSGTRLTVV.

Concerning this clone itself: The junction and the germline gene differ at one end; a read error may be behind it. The chain couples TRBV2 to TRBJ2-3; 9 bases match TRBD2. Germline assignment: CDR1 SNHLY and CDR2 FYNNEI. CDR3 size: 14 residues. The CDR3 bases are TGTGCCAGCAGTGAGGACATTTTAGCGGGGGATTGCCATTTT. This gives the protein CASSEDILAGDCHF. Complete variable domain (other parts from reference TRBV2 and TRBJ2-3): EPEVTQTPSHQVTQMGQEVILRCVPISNHLYFYWYRQILGQKVEFLVSFYNNEISEKSEIFDDQFSVERPDGSNFTLKIRSTKLEDSAMYFCASSEDILAGDCHFGPGTRLTVL.

The J gene is TRBJ1-1, the V gene TRBV5-1, with TRBD1 matching over 7 bases. CDR1 and CDR2 from the germline V gene are SGHRS and YFSETQ. V shed 0 bases, J shed 4 bases, and the junction held 6 bases outside the gene matches. The CDR3 totals 15 residues. As DNA, the CDR3 is TGCGCCAGCAGCTTGGCCAAGGGGGCGGGCACTGAAGCTTTCTTT. Its translation is CASSLAKGAGTEAFF. The variable domain in full, completed from reference TRBV5-1 and TRBJ1-1, reads KAGVTQTPRYLIKTRGQQVTLSCSPISGHRSVSWYQQTPGQGLQFLFEYFSETQRNKGNFPGRFSGRQFSNSRSEMNVSTLELGDSALYLCASSLAKGAGTEAFFGQGTRLTVV.

This clone was counted once. The chain joins TRBV11-2 to TRBJ1-1, with 7 nucleotides matching TRBD1. Germline lookup yields CDR1 SGHAT and CDR2 FQNNGV. This CDR3 contains 15 residues. With V trimmed by 5 bases and J by 1 base, 7 bases remained unmatched. The CDR3 spells CASSPGGLWNTEAFF. The CDR3 nucleotides read TGTGCCAGCAGCCCAGGGGGTTTATGGAACACTGAAGCTTTCTTT.

V gene TRBV15 combines with J gene TRBJ1-2; the D gene is possibly TRBD1 (5 bases). Germline lookup yields CDR1 LNHNV and CDR2 YYDKDF (reference sequence). Trimming removed 0 bases at V and 7 bases at J, with 12 bases between. The CDR3 totals 14 residues. CDR3 DNA: TGTGCCACCAGCAGAGATGGCTTCGGGGGTGGCTACACCTTC. The encoded protein is CATSRDGFGGGYTF.

CDR3 nucleotide sequence: TGTGCCAGCAGCTTAGTCGGGAACTCCTACAATGAGCAGTTCTTC. This encodes CASSLVGNSYNEQFF. This chain connects TRBV11-2 to TRBJ2-1, with TRBD2 as a possible D gene (5 bases). The CDR3 consists of 15 residues. Between the trimmed V and J ends, which lost 1 base and 0 bases, there was a span of 7 bases. Germline V CDR1 and CDR2: SGHAT, FQNNGV.

Only a few counts were recorded for this clone. The chain has TRBV7-9 and TRBJ1-1; 7 bases are a match to TRBD1. This CDR3 has 13 amino acids. Trimming at V came to 6 bases and at J to 1 base, leaving 2 bases not matched to a gene. CDR1 SEHNR and CDR2 FQNEAQ come from the germline V gene (reference sequence). The DNA for the CDR3 is TGTGCCAGCAGAGACAGGGAGAACACTGAAGCTTTCTTT. Amino acid sequence: CASRDRENTEAFF.

This clone is a singleton in its sample. The V and J genes are TRBV28 and TRBJ1-6; 7 bases fit TRBD1. Germline values: CDR1 MDHEN, CDR2 SYDVKM. The CDR3 covers 15 residues. Trimming at V came to 5 bases and at J to 9 bases, leaving 10 bases not matched to a gene. CDR3: CASSPYRAGGSPLHF. The CDR3 DNA reads as TGTGCCAGCAGTCCCTACAGGGCAGGGGGTTCACCCCTCCACTTT.

The rearrangement joins TRBV3-1 (or the pseudogene TRBV3-2) to TRBJ1-3; tentative D call: TRBD1 (6 bases). Per the germline V gene, CDR1 is LGHDT and CDR2 is YNNKEL (reference sequence). V was clipped by 0 bases and J by 2 bases, with 14 bases between them. The CDR3 is 17 amino acids. CDR3 DNA: TGTGCCAGCAGCCAAGAGGGACACCCTGGGACTGGAAACACCATATATTTT. Residues: CASSQEGHPGTGNTIYF.

With respect to this clone: Germline and junction disagree at one end, which may indicate a read error. V usage is TRBV5-1 and J usage is TRBJ1-4; 7 nucleotides line up with TRBD1. The germline V gene encodes CDR1 SGHRS and CDR2 YFSETQ. This CDR3 has 14 residues. The CDR3 is CASSWRDSNEKLFF. The DNA for the CDR3 is TGTGCCAGCAGCTGGAGGGACAGTAATGAAAAACTGTTTTTT.

This sequence joins TRBV19 and TRBJ1-1; 7 bases line up with TRBD1. V shed 9 bases and J 0 bases; nucleotides not matched to a gene: 10. The germline CDR1 and CDR2 sequences are LNHDA and SQIVND (reference sequence). The CDR3 is made up of 15 amino acids. The CDR3: CASSGQLPMNTEAFF. CDR3 coding DNA: TGTGCCAGCTCGGGACAGCTGCCCATGAACACTGAAGCTTTCTTT.

The chain uses TRBV5-1 and TRBJ1-5, with a weak D call TRBD1 (6 bases). The CDR3 spans 17 residues. V lost 1 base, J lost 0 bases, and 14 bases lay in between. CDR1 is SGHRS and CDR2 is YFSETQ in the germline V gene. The DNA for the CDR3 is TGCGCCAGCAGCTTGAGACAGGCGAAACCTAGCAATCAGCCCCAGCATTTT. Its protein product is CASSLRQAKPSNQPQHF.

This clone was detected once. The V gene is TRBV11-1, the J gene TRBJ1-6; the D is unclear. V shed 5 bases and J shed 7 bases, with 12 bases lying between them. The CDR3 extends over 14 amino acids. The V gene's germline CDR1 is SGHAT and CDR2 FQDESV (reference sequence). The CDR3 nucleotides are TGTGCCAGCAGCCCGGCGGGGAGCAATTCACCCCTCCACTTT. Translated, it gives CASSPAGSNSPLHF.